The subject of this entry is one T cell receptor beta chain. The data derive from a study of blood T cell repertoires in COVID-19. Whole-study context: Acute-phase and convalescent COVID-19 samples originated in the United States, Italy and Spain. T cells, B-cell-depleted T cells, or PBMCs supplied cDNA or gDNA.

Authors' methods: Amplification from reference gene primers served as the basis for estimated nucleated cell counts. Clones were sequenced by immunoSEQ multiplex PCR, and TCRdb holds only the in-frame ones, with some missing. V and J calls and clone size are given by that table; D and trimming were obtained from the DNA. Among more than 85,000 clones listed, around 72% were seen once. The TCR originated in a man between 70 and 80 years old with acute or convalescent COVID-19. The specimen was peripheral blood.

The CDR3 DNA reads as TGTGCCAGCAGCTTAGGCGTAGCTGAAGCTTTCTTT. Translated: CASSLGVAEAFF. This chain connects TRBV7-2 to TRBJ1-1; D unresolved. Germline V lookup: CDR1 SGHTA, CDR2 FQGNSA. The CDR3 contains 12 residues. V was trimmed by 1 base and J by 6 bases, leaving 6 bases between them.